This is a list of T cell receptor beta chains from one sample in a study of T cell clonotyping in hematopoietic cell transplantation. The method was immunoSEQ multiplex PCR; TCRdb's version includes in-frame clones alone and lacks a portion of them. The sample carries more than 6,000 clones, 37% recorded once. The sequencing here drew on peripheral blood mononuclear cells, taken 30 days after allogeneic stem cell transplant. The origin of the receptors is a female patient over 55 who had an allogeneic stem cell transplant, so the T cells may come from the graft donor. Some clones in this sample may be carry-over from other donors' samples. Both conserved end residues are part of each CDR3. D genes are given only for firm matches. Clone size is given for some rows only: seen once, a few or many times, or a class if the clone is expanded.

once,13,TRBV30,TRBJ2-7,.,CAWSVGTIYEQYF,TGTGCCTGGAGTGTAGGGACCATCTACGAGCAGTACTTC
.,15,TRBV29-1,TRBJ2-2,TRBD2,CSVEDRQGGAGELFF,TGCAGCGTTGAAGATCGCCAGGGAGGGGCCGGGGAGCTGTTTTTT
few,13,TRBV30,TRBJ1-1,.,CAWTGHMNTEAFF,TGTGCCTGGACGGGACACATGAACACTGAAGCTTTCTTT
few,15,TRBV30,TRBJ2-5,.,CAWSVRSGARETQYF,TGTGCCTGGAGTGTACGTTCGGGGGCACGAGAGACCCAGTACTTC
.,15,TRBV30,TRBJ1-5,TRBD1,CAWSVRGGARQPQHF,TGTGCCTGGAGTGTAAGAGGGGGCGCCAGGCAGCCCCAGCATTTT
.,11,TRBV30,TRBJ2-5,.,CALRAGETQYF,TGTGCCCTAAGGGCTGGGGAGACCCAGTACTTC
.,13,TRBV9,TRBJ1-5,.,CASSVGPNQPQHF,TGTGCCAGCAGCGTCGGTCCTAATCAGCCCCAGCATTTT
.,13,TRBV29-1,TRBJ2-7,.,CSVVEGKSYEQYF,TGCAGCGTTGTGGAGGGCAAGTCCTACGAGCAGTACTTC
.,14,TRBV6-5,TRBJ1-2,.,CASSLQAANYGYTF,TGTGCCAGCAGCCTCCAGGCGGCTAACTATGGCTACACCTTC
.,13,TRBV27,TRBJ2-7,.,CASSFIGDYEQYF,TGTGCCAGCAGTTTCATTGGTGATTACGAGCAGTACTTC
.,11,TRBV4-1,TRBJ1-2,.,CASSQGLEYTF,TGCGCCAGCAGCCAAGGCCTGGAATACACCTTC
few,14,TRBV5-4,TRBJ2-5,.,CASSLAGTQETQYF,TGTGCCAGCAGCTTGGCCGGGACACAAGAGACCCAGTACTTC
few,14,TRBV6-5,TRBJ2-2,TRBD1,CASSYPTGAGELFF,TGTGCCAGCAGTTACCCTACAGGGGCCGGGGAGCTGTTTTTT
.,13,TRBV30,TRBJ1-4,.,CAWSRTTNEKLFF,TGTGCCTGGAGTCGGACCACTAATGAAAAACTGTTTTTT
few,10,TRBV28,TRBJ1-2,.,CASSAGDLTF,TGTGCCAGCAGTGCAGGGGATCTCACCTTC